This T cell receptor (beta chain) came from a study of cytomegalovirus exposure and HLA in healthy donors. In the study overall: An early data release held some 85 million unique TCRs from HLA-typed donors. General study results and limits: The CMV antigen specificity of three CMV-associated chains was confirmed through in vitro analysis. Across donors, presence/absence analyses took sequencing depth to be roughly uniform.

Primers: 60 Vbeta forward and 13 Jbeta reverse. Clones were sequenced by immunoSEQ multiplex PCR, and TCRdb holds only the in-frame ones, with some missing. Recorded for this sample: about 200,000 clones. V was clipped by 7 bases and J by 3 bases; unmatched bases: 7. The germline CDR1 and CDR2 sequences are MNHEY and SVGAGI. CDR3 length: 14 residues. On this clone: Its target is unknown.

The chain has TRBV6-5 and TRBJ2-3, with 7 positions matching TRBD1. The TCR sequence derives from a girl aged 2-10 years in good health and CMV-seropositive. What was sequenced was PBMCs. CDR3 in DNA: TGTGCCAGCAACCCGGGACAGCTAACAGATACGCAGTATTTT. Protein: CASNPGQLTDTQYF.